The T cell receptor (beta chain) described here comes from a study of cytomegalovirus exposure and HLA in healthy donors. Study background: T cells numbering around 190 million yielded some 120 million unique TCR beta sequences in an earlier analysis. From HLA-typed donors, an early data release held some 80 million unique TCRs. Study-level points and caveats: Common viral pathogens seemed to be connected with several of the most significant clusters, according to a later analysis. TRBV6-2, TRBV6-3 and some other V segments were unresolvable in 87-base-pair reads.

The PCR employed 60 Vbeta primers together with 13 Jbeta primers. Clones were sequenced by immunoSEQ multiplex PCR, and TCRdb holds only the in-frame ones, with some missing. The data hold some 170,000 clones, with about 72% observed a single time. Worth noting for this clone: Its cognate antigen is unknown.

The CDR3 has 14 amino acids. Trimming pared 3 bases from V and 4 bases from J, leaving 12 bases between. Germline V gives CDR1 LGHNA, CDR2 YNFKEQ. V usage is TRBV4-2 and J usage is TRBJ1-2; possibly TRBD1 for D (6 bases). The receptor comes from a human donor in good health. Sample: PBMCs. The chain's CDR3 is CASSQGGGLYGYTF. The CDR3 nucleotides are TGTGCCAGCAGCCAGGGGGGGGGCCTCTATGGCTACACCTTC.